This passage covers 22 T cell receptor beta chains from one sample sequenced in a study of CD8+CD57+ T cells in acquired aplastic anemia. CD8+CD57+ cell expansion, shown by flow cytometry, had occurred in the patients selected for sequencing. Genomic DNA, the template, was used for profiling of the TCR beta VDJ and CDR3. TCRdb passed the reads through MiXCR, listing each CDR3 protein once. The table has hundreds of thousands of distinct CDR3 sequences, about 50% seen once. Sequenced sample: sorted CD4+, CD8+, or CD8+CD57+ T cells (not recorded which) from PBMCs. Every receptor here comes from a human donor with aplastic anemia.

V usage is TRBV13 and J usage is TRBJ2-7; D remains ambiguous. The CDR3 is 13 residues long. Germline V lookup: CDR1 PRHDT, CDR2 FYEKMQ (reference sequence). The V end was cut by 3 bases, the J end by 6 bases, with 12 bases between. The CDR3, as DNA: TGTGCCAGCAGCTTGGTCGATTTCTGCGAGCAGTACTTC. Translation gives CASSLVDFCEQYF.

This clonotype was picked up a small number of times. Being one base from a much bigger clone, this may be a read error. The conserved phenylalanine or tryptophan is not found at the CDR3 terminus, so this likely reflects a read error. The chain uses TRBV5-8 and TRBJ1-3; 10 positions match TRBD1. The CDR3 is made up of 15 amino acids. V dropped 4 bases and J dropped 4; count of bases not matched to a gene: 5. From germline, CDR1 is SGHTS and CDR2 YDEGEE. The CDR3 loop reads CASSQGTGAGNTIYS. CDR3 DNA: TGTGCCAGCAGCCAAGGGACAGGGGCCGGAAACACCATATATTCT.

In this sample, this clonotype turned up many times. The V gene is TRBV5-1, the J gene TRBJ1-2; D is ambiguous. Trimming cost V 0 bases and J 7 bases, with 13 bases left between them. Per the germline V gene, CDR1 is SGHRS and CDR2 is YFSETQ. The CDR3 covers 14 residues. The CDR3 protein is CASSLVEGPSGYTF. In DNA, the CDR3 is TGCGCCAGCAGCTTGGTGGAGGGTCCCTCTGGCTACACCTTC. The full variable domain, in which reference TRBV5-1 and TRBJ1-2 provide the parts outside the CDR3, is KAGVTQTPRYLIKTRGQQVTLSCSPISGHRSVSWYQQTPGQGLQFLFEYFSETQRNKGNFPGRFSGRQFSNSRSEMNVSTLELGDSALYLCASSLVEGPSGYTFGSGTRLTVV.

The CDR3 region is CASSYSGVRYEQYF. The CDR3 bases are TGTGCCAGCAGCTATTCGGGAGTGCGGTACGAGCAGTACTTC. J is TRBJ2-7 and V is TRBV7-8; a possible D gene is TRBD2 (6 bases). The CDR3 has 14 amino acids. Trimming removed 4 bases from V and 4 bases from J, with 14 bases in between. The germline V gene has CDR1 SGHVS and CDR2 FQNEAQ.

This clonotype was picked up many times. The CDR3: CSAATGTGGSGELFF. DNA of the CDR3: TGCAGTGCTGCGACCGGGACAGGGGGCTCCGGGGAGCTGTTTTTT. The V gene is TRBV20-1, the J gene TRBJ2-2; 12 bases fit TRBD1. The CDR3 extends over 15 amino acids. The V gene's germline CDR1 is DFQATT and CDR2 SNEGSKA (reference sequence). With 5 bases clipped from V and 6 bases from J, the junction kept 7 bases outside the gene matches.

This clonotype was detected ten times or more. The J gene is TRBJ1-1, the V gene TRBV10-3; 7 nucleotides align to TRBD1. Trimming cost V 4 bases and J 7 bases; bases outside gene matches: 15. The CDR3 loop spans 16 amino acids. In germline, CDR1 is ENHRY, CDR2 SYGVKD. CDR3 in amino acids: CAISGMIGQGEDEAFF. The DNA for the CDR3 is TGTGCCATCAGTGGTATGATTGGGCAGGGGGAGGATGAAGCTTTCTTT.

The V and J genes are TRBV7-9 and TRBJ2-3; TRBD2 aligns across 11 bases. The J segment lost 2 bases and the V segment lost 3 bases, leaving 7 bases of the junction unmatched. Germline CDR1 and CDR2: SEHNR and FQNEAQ (reference sequence). The CDR3 spans 17 residues. CDR3 residues: CASSFPGTSGSTDTQYF. The CDR3 nucleotides read TGTGCCAGCAGCTTTCCCGGGACTAGCGGATCCACAGATACGCAGTATTTT.

This chain connects TRBV20-1 to TRBJ1-1, with a possible D match to TRBD1 (6 bases). The V end was cut by 1 base, the J end by 5 bases, with 14 bases between. Germline CDR1 DFQATT, CDR2 SNEGSKA (reference sequence). This CDR3 contains 14 residues. Here the CDR3 reads CSARVQGRLTEAFF. In DNA form, the CDR3 reads TGCAGTGCTAGAGTTCAGGGGAGGTTGACTGAAGCTTTCTTT.

Comment on this clonotype: Its ends do not fully match the called genes, so a read error is possible. The CDR3 sequence: CSVAIGGNPPLHF. As DNA, the CDR3 is TGCAGCGTTGCGATAGGGGGTAATCCACCCCTCCACTTT. The chain is built from TRBV29-1 and TRBJ1-6, with D perhaps TRBD1 (6 bases). The germline V gene has CDR1 SQVTM and CDR2 ANQGSEA. The CDR3 consists of 13 residues.

This clonotype has ten or more counts. The J gene is TRBJ2-1, the V gene TRBV19, with 10 bases aligning to TRBD2. CDR1 is LNHDA, CDR2 SQIVND, per germline (reference sequence). The CDR3 runs 16 residues. J was trimmed by 6 bases and V by 3 bases; bases with no gene match: 8. The CDR3 region has the DNA TGTGCCAGTAGTATCTTTCCAGCGGGAGGGGGCAATGAGCAGTTCTTC. Translating it yields CASSIFPAGGGNEQFF.

This clonotype was counted ten times or more. The gene calls are TRBV3-1 and TRBJ2-7; 8 bases agree with TRBD2. Trimming at V came to 0 bases and at J to 5 bases, leaving 9 bases not matched to a gene. The CDR3 consists of 16 residues. CDR1 is LGHDT, CDR2 YNNKEL, per germline (reference sequence). This CDR3 is CASSQDWAGGKNEQYF. DNA of the CDR3: TGTGCCAGCAGCCAAGATTGGGCGGGGGGAAAAAACGAGCAGTACTTC.

This clonotype has ten or more counts. The chain links TRBV3-1 to TRBJ2-7; 9 nucleotides match TRBD2. Looked up from germline, CDR1 is LGHDT and CDR2 is YNNKEL (reference sequence). The CDR3 contains 15 residues. With V trimmed by 1 base and J by 6 bases, 7 bases remained unmatched. CDR3 coding DNA: TGTGCCAGCAGCCAAGTCGGCGGGAGGGTTCGCGAGCAGTACTTC. This translates into CASSQVGGRVREQYF.

Details on this clonotype: The junction and the germline gene differ at one end; a read error may be behind it. The chain employs TRBV5-1 and TRBJ2-1, with a possible D match to TRBD2 (6 bases). CDR3 size: 15 residues. Germline CDR1 reads SGHRS; CDR2 reads YFSETQ. The CDR3 DNA follows: TGCGCCAGCAGCTTGGAACGGGAGAGCTACAATGTGCAGTTCTTC. It codes for CASSLERESYNVQFF.

The chain couples TRBV2 to TRBJ2-1; 10 bases fit TRBD2. Germline assignment: CDR1 SNHLY and CDR2 FYNNEI. Trimming at V came to 11 bases and at J to 7 bases, leaving 5 bases not matched to a gene. This CDR3 spans 12 amino acids. The CDR3 DNA reads as TGTGCCGGAAGCGGGAGGGAAAATGAGCAGTTCTTC. Amino acid sequence: CAGSGRENEQFF.

The gene calls are TRBV11-2 and TRBJ1-5; no reliable D call. CDR3 length: 13 amino acids. Trimming cost V 4 bases and J 4 bases, with 8 bases left between them. Germline V CDR1 and CDR2: SGHAT, FQNNGV. The CDR3 nucleotides are TGTGCCAGCAGCTACCAGTCAAATCAGCCCCAGCATTTT. Translated: CASSYQSNQPQHF.

The chain recombines TRBV19 with TRBJ1-2; D might be TRBD1 (6 bases). Trimming took 4 bases from V and 11 from J, leaving 14 bases between them. In germline, CDR1 is LNHDA, CDR2 SQIVND (reference sequence). The CDR3 runs 12 residues. DNA for the CDR3: TGTGCCAGTAGTACCGAGGGGGGGCGATACACCTTC. This sequence encodes CASSTEGGRYTF.

This clonotype was recorded a few times. J is TRBJ2-1 and V is TRBV9, with D perhaps TRBD2 (6 bases). Germline loops: CDR1 SGDLS, CDR2 YYNGEE. The CDR3 has 15 residues. The V gene lost 3 bases and the J gene lost 5 bases, with 15 bases spanning the gap. The CDR3 here is CASSEGGFAHNEQFF. CDR3 bases: TGTGCCAGCAGCGAGGGAGGTTTCGCCCACAATGAGCAGTTCTTC.

This clonotype came up a few times. The J gene is TRBJ1-2, the V gene TRBV28; D gene unclear. Germline-derived CDR1 and CDR2 are MDHEN and SYDVKM. This CDR3 has 10 amino acids. Between the trimmed V and J ends, which lost 3 bases and 8 bases, there was a span of 4 bases. The CDR3 region has the DNA TGTGCCAGCAGTTTCCGGGGCTACACCTTC. It is translated as CASSFRGYTF.

This clonotype was seen repeatedly, ten times or more. The chain uses TRBV27 and TRBJ2-1, with D maybe TRBD1 (5 bases). Trimming cost V 3 bases and J 4 bases, with 10 bases left between them. The CDR3 sequence is 14 residues long. Germline CDR1 and CDR2: MNHEY and SMNVEV (reference sequence). The CDR3, as DNA: TGTGCCAGCAGTTTCCGCGCAGGGTACAATGAGCAGTTCTTC. Its translation: CASSFRAGYNEQFF.

V gene TRBV19 combines with J gene TRBJ2-5; TRBD1 aligns across 8 bases. Germline-derived CDR1 and CDR2 are LNHDA and SQIVND (reference sequence). The CDR3 is made up of 13 amino acids. Unmatched junction bases numbered 10, after V lost 9 bases and J lost 7 bases. This CDR3 reads CASTRTGSPTQYF. CDR3 coding DNA: TGTGCCAGCACAAGGACAGGGAGCCCGACCCAGTACTTC. Full variable domain (outside the CDR3, taken from reference TRBV19 and TRBJ2-5): DGGITQSPKYLFRKEGQNVTLSCEQNLNHDAMYWYRQDPGQGLRLIYYSQIVNDFQKGDIAEGYSVSREKKESFPLTVTSAQKNPTAFYLCASTRTGSPTQYFGPGTRLLVL.

V and J are TRBV2 and TRBJ2-7; no reliable D call. CDR1 SNHLY and CDR2 FYNNEI come from the germline V gene. The CDR3 extends over 14 amino acids. Trimming stripped 4 bases from V and 2 bases from J, with 12 bases between. The CDR3 spells CASSVRVRTYEQYF. CDR3 coding DNA: TGTGCCAGCAGTGTCAGAGTCAGGACCTACGAGCAGTACTTC.

This chain joins TRBV2 and TRBJ2-3; 12 bases are a match to TRBD2. The J segment lost 2 bases and the V segment lost 5 bases, leaving 2 bases of the junction unmatched. The germline gives CDR1 SNHLY, CDR2 FYNNEI. The CDR3 sequence is 15 residues long. For the CDR3, the DNA is TGTGCCAGCAGTCTAGCGGGAGGGAACACAGATACGCAGTATTTT. Residues: CASSLAGGNTDTQYF.